This T cell receptor beta chain was profiled in a study of PD-L1 blockade in urothelial cancer (TCRdb year 2017). Notes on the research overall: Every patient began therapy at some point between 2013 and 2015 and was given atezolizumab 1,200 mg intravenously every 3 weeks. Blood samples gave median yields of around 140,000 T cells and 83,000 or so unique TCRs, along with a median clonality of 0.080. Durable clinical benefit meant progression-free survival longer than 6 months, and TCR features were also tested against progression-free and overall survival. Blood samples were analyzed 3 weeks after the start of treatment (second dose) and 6 weeks after the start of treatment. About nine tenths of the roughly 30 patients were males with bladder-origin urothelial cancer, and 18 of 29 reported a prior smoking history. The study, an exploratory multi-omic analysis, examined somatic, immune and clinical correlates of response to PD-L1 blockade with atezolizumab in urothelial cancer. Durable clinical benefit was achieved by nine patients and was not achieved by 20 patients. Pretreatment tumor samples, along with matched peripheral blood serially collected before and after atezolizumab treatment, were subjected to TCR sequencing. Under 30 patients had pretreatment blood TCR-seq, some 25 had at least one posttreatment blood collection, and some 25 had tumor TCR-seq. Patients had an ECOG performance status of 0 or 1 and had received between 0 and 3 prior chemotherapy regimens. Whole exome sequencing and RNA sequencing of pretreatment tumors were performed alongside TCR sequencing in the same patients. Summary of the overall study and its limitations: Because the sample size was small (n ≈ 30) and many exploratory analyses were performed, the results are intended to be hypothesis-generating. At 3 weeks after the start of treatment, tumor-associated TCR clones in peripheral blood had expanded more in patients with durable benefit (n ≈ 23, p = 0.022). A pretreatment peripheral blood TCR clonality below the median was linked to improved progression-free and overall survival.

Note on this clone: The antigen it recognizes is unknown. No much larger clone is present one base from it, and per-base qualities are unavailable.

The CDR3 starts with the cysteine, ends with the phenylalanine, and has 15 residues. CDR3 DNA is the only sequence kept; it has 45 bases, read in frame from the first base. According to the germline V gene (reference sequence), CDR1 reads SEHNR and CDR2 reads FQNEAQ. V and J lose 5 bases and 4 bases, and a span of 15 bases separates them. The cohort included about 30 patients with locally advanced or metastatic urothelial carcinoma who were treated at Memorial Sloan Kettering on a trial protocol. Peripheral blood mononuclear cells were collected from each patient pretreatment and during treatment, giving between 1 and 8 total time points per patient. The Qiagen DNeasy Blood extraction kit was used to purify genomic DNA from total PBMCs and tumor samples. PBMCs were collected pretreatment and during treatment, and were isolated and stored as previously described. Synthetic TCR analog templates were spiked into each PCR to estimate absolute template abundance from read counts. Using the immunoSEQ assay, TCRbeta CDR3 regions were amplified from genomic DNA with bias-controlled V and J gene primers. Sequencing of rearranged TCRbeta segments was done at approximately 20X coverage. As for the authors' bioinformatics: Clustering was used to correct sequencing errors, and CDR3s were annotated against IMGT to assign V, D and J genes. Downstream analyses used only productive TCRbeta rearrangements, leaving out any out-of-frame or stop-codon sequences. To compute clonality, Shannon entropy was normalized by the log of the number of unique productive sequences and then subtracted from one. Fisher's exact test with Benjamini-Hochberg correction, using a cutoff of adjusted p below 0.01, was how clones that differed between time points or between blood and tumor were identified. TCRdb's version of the immuneACCESS table is confined to in-frame rearrangements and falls short of the full clone set. An unresolved V gene accounts for under half of the shortfall where checked; the remainder is of unknown origin. V, J and clone size were drawn from that table, and D and trimming were deduced from the DNA. The sample table records under 90,000 clones; 90% of these occur just once. Roughly 10% of the sample rests with the top ten.

The clonotype originates from a man aged 55 to 69 with urothelial cancer. This specimen consisted of PBMCs, obtained around atezolizumab (anti-PD-L1) treatment. Here the chain combines TRBV7-9 and TRBJ1-5; TRBD1 is possibly the D segment (6 matching bases). The nucleotides read TGTGCCAGCAGCCCGGGGGGGGGCGTGAATCAGCCCCAGCATTTT. This gives the protein CASSPGGGVNQPQHF.